The clone carrying this TCR beta chain appeared once. This specimen comes from a study of blood T cell dynamics during melanoma immunotherapy. This CDR3 spans 14 amino acids. The trim removed 6 bases at V and 2 bases at J, leaving 5 bases unmatched. Germline-derived CDR1 and CDR2 are MDHEN and SYDVKM. Time point: week 3, after first cycle of checkpoint inhibitor. Blood was drawn before treatment and at week 3 after checkpoint blockade. Using immunoSEQ multiplex PCR, the repertoire was profiled, and TCRdb retains in-frame clones only, with some absent. The data hold 11,000 or so clones, with approximately 89% observed a single time.

The V gene is TRBV28, the J gene TRBJ2-7; 9 bases map to TRBD1. The TCR sequence derives from a human donor with melanoma. The sequences come from blood, collected from a patient treated with checkpoint blockade. CDR3 sequence reads: CASRGDRAAYEQYF. CDR3 DNA sequence: TGTGCCAGCAGGGGGGACAGGGCCGCCTACGAGCAGTACTTC.